The 31 T cell receptor beta chains in this list originate from one sample, sequenced in a study of T cells expressing NK-cell markers. TCRdb reprocessed the 5' RACE reads and stores each CDR3 protein as one record, lacking DNA. Here the sample table reports 350,000 to 400,000 distinct CDR3 sequences. Sequencing was carried out using blood T cells: a sorted CD56 or NKG2C T cell subset, CD4+ or CD8+ T cells, or bulk PBMC T cells (not recorded which). The receptors derive from a woman aged 50 to 60 in good health.

The V and J genes are TRBV12-3 or TRBV12-4 and TRBJ2-2; checking the TCRdb D call of TRBD2 is not possible without DNA. CDR3 length equals 14 residues. CDR3 loop: CASRRDYYTGELFF.

The chain joins TRBV5-6 to TRBJ1-2; the TRBD1 assignment by TCRdb is unverifiable without DNA. The CDR3 covers 13 residues. CDR1 is SGHDT and CDR2 is YYEEEE in the germline V gene. The CDR3: CASSLPGALGYTF.

V usage is TRBV11-2 and J usage is TRBJ2-3; the D call from TCRdb, TRBD2, cannot be confirmed without DNA. CDR1 is SGHAT and CDR2 is FQNNGV in the germline V gene. The CDR3 runs 16 residues. CDR3: CASSLESGRATDTQYF.

J is TRBJ2-5 and V is TRBV5-1; TCRdb's D gene call, TRBD2, goes unchecked for lack of DNA. The CDR3 consists of 16 residues. Per germline, CDR1 SGHRS and CDR2 YFSETQ. The CDR3 region is CASSSGLAEPQETQYF. Filled out from reference TRBV5-1 and TRBJ2-5, the complete variable domain reads KAGVTQTPRYLIKTRGQQVTLSCSPISGHRSVSWYQQTPGQGLQFLFEYFSETQRNKGNFPGRFSGRQFSNSRSEMNVSTLELGDSALYLCASSSGLAEPQETQYFGPGTRLLVL.

The chain joins TRBV20-1 to TRBJ2-1; TCRdb returns TRBD2, unconfirmable since there is no DNA. Per the germline V gene, CDR1 is DFQATT and CDR2 is SNEGSKA (reference sequence). This CDR3 contains 15 residues. The CDR3: CSARDTAGIYNEQFF.

This chain joins TRBV2 and TRBJ2-1; with no DNA, the TCRdb D assignment of TRBD1 cannot be verified. Germline V gene data show CDR1 as SNHLY and CDR2 as FYNNEI. The CDR3 runs to 13 residues. The CDR3: CASGRGHPNEQFF.

V usage is TRBV5-1 and J usage is TRBJ2-1. From germline, CDR1 is SGHRS and CDR2 YFSETQ. The CDR3 is made up of 15 amino acids. The CDR3 spells CASSPPMVSFHEQFF.

The genes are TRBV5-8 and TRBJ2-1; TCRdb reports TRBD2, a call that lacks DNA to check it against. There are 15 residues in the CDR3. Germline V gene lookup returns CDR1 SGHTS and CDR2 YDEGEE. CDR3 sequence reads: CASSRLAGGPPEQFF.

The chain recombines TRBV4-2 with TRBJ2-1; TCRdb returns TRBD1, unconfirmable since there is no DNA. The germline V gene has CDR1 LGHNA and CDR2 YNFKEQ. This CDR3 comprises 13 residues. The CDR3 is CASSQRGGNEQFF.

J is TRBJ1-5 and V is TRBV4-1. Germline V lookup: CDR1 MGHRA, CDR2 YSYEKL. This CDR3 has 17 residues. Here the CDR3 reads CASSQVVVVQDNQPQHF.

The CDR3 reads CSARVERTGTYEQYF. The chain has TRBV20-1 and TRBJ2-7; the TRBD1 assignment by TCRdb is unverifiable without DNA. Germline CDR1 reads DFQATT; CDR2 reads SNEGSKA (reference sequence). This CDR3 is built from 15 residues.

The chain carries TRBV7-9 and TRBJ2-2; TCRdb's D call of TRBD1 is untestable without DNA. The CDR3 is 16 residues long. The germline V gene has CDR1 SEHNR and CDR2 FQNEAQ (reference sequence). The CDR3 reads CASSPRTFATAGELFF. Full variable domain (outside the CDR3, taken from reference TRBV7-9 and TRBJ2-2): DTGVSQNPRHKITKRGQNVTFRCDPISEHNRLYWYRQTLGQGPEFLTYFQNEAQLEKSRLLSDRFSAERPKGSFSTLEIQRTEQGDSAMYLCASSPRTFATAGELFFGEGSRLTVL.

The J gene is TRBJ2-7, the V gene TRBV7-6; TCRdb's D gene call, TRBD1, goes unchecked for lack of DNA. CDR3 length: 15 amino acids. The germline gives CDR1 SGHVS, CDR2 FNYEAQ. CDR3 in amino acids: CASSLGGGKVYEQYF.

This chain joins TRBV5-1 and TRBJ2-7; with no DNA, the TCRdb D assignment of TRBD2 cannot be verified. The CDR3 has 16 residues. Germline V CDR1 and CDR2: SGHRS, YFSETQ. CDR3 sequence: CASSPRGQGSIYEQYF.

This chain links TRBV11-2 with TRBJ2-1; with no DNA, the TCRdb D assignment of TRBD2 cannot be verified. This CDR3 is 15 amino acids long. CDR1 is SGHAT, CDR2 FQNNGV, per germline. The CDR3 sequence: CASSSTGTHYNEQFF.

The rearrangement joins TRBV12-3 or TRBV12-4 to TRBJ2-5. CDR3 size: 13 residues. CDR3 sequence: CASSSTDLETQYF.

V and J are TRBV2 and TRBJ2-7; the TCRdb call, TRBD1, lacks DNA for checking. Germline V gives CDR1 SNHLY, CDR2 FYNNEI. The CDR3 extends over 16 amino acids. CDR3 residues: CASKQDRGEWFHEQYF.

The gene calls are TRBV24-1 and TRBJ1-2. The CDR3 contains 12 residues. Germline V lookup: CDR1 KGHDR, CDR2 SFDVKD. The CDR3 here is CATSQANYGYTF.

The chain couples TRBV12-3 or TRBV12-4 to TRBJ1-1. The CDR3 totals 15 residues. The CDR3 spells CASRFMGYMNTEAFF.

The chain recombines TRBV5-5 with TRBJ1-1; TCRdb's D gene call, TRBD1, goes unchecked for lack of DNA. Germline CDR1 is SGHKS and CDR2 is YYEKEE (reference sequence). The CDR3 covers 15 residues. CDR3 sequence reads: CASSLVAGGNTEAFF.

V is TRBV20-1 and J is TRBJ1-1; there is no DNA to check the TCRdb D call of TRBD1. In germline, CDR1 is DFQATT, CDR2 SNEGSKA (reference sequence). The CDR3 is made up of 14 amino acids. The CDR3 sequence: CSASPGQGGTEAFF.

The chain joins TRBV11-3 to TRBJ1-1. CDR3 size: 14 residues. CDR1 SGHNT and CDR2 YENEEA come from the germline V gene. The CDR3 here is CASSPDGAGTEAFF.

J is TRBJ1-1 and V is TRBV5-6; the D gene TCRdb calls, TRBD1, cannot be checked with no DNA. Looked up from germline, CDR1 is SGHDT and CDR2 is YYEEEE. CDR3 length: 12 residues. The CDR3 loop is CASSLQGAVAFF.

This chain joins TRBV2 and TRBJ1-1; with no DNA, the TCRdb D assignment of TRBD1 cannot be verified. The CDR3 is 14 residues long. Germline-derived CDR1 and CDR2 are SNHLY and FYNNEI. The CDR3 spells CASTTPQGDTEAFF. Supplemented by reference TRBV2 and TRBJ1-1, the full variable domain reads EPEVTQTPSHQVTQMGQEVILRCVPISNHLYFYWYRQILGQKVEFLVSFYNNEISEKSEIFDDQFSVERPDGSNFTLKIRSTKLEDSAMYFCASTTPQGDTEAFFGQGTRLTVV.

The chain joins TRBV5-1 to TRBJ2-5; TCRdb calls TRBD1, which cannot be checked without DNA. CDR3 length: 17 amino acids. Germline V lookup: CDR1 SGHRS, CDR2 YFSETQ. The CDR3 spells CASSRVVAGGREKTQYF.

This chain links TRBV20-1 with TRBJ2-5; TCRdb selects TRBD1, and the lack of DNA leaves this call unchecked. The CDR3 is 11 residues long. In germline, CDR1 is DFQATT, CDR2 SNEGSKA (reference sequence). This chain's CDR3 is CSARTGETQYF.

The chain couples TRBV29-1 to TRBJ2-2; the TRBD2 assignment by TCRdb is unverifiable without DNA. This CDR3 has 16 amino acids. The germline gives CDR1 SQVTM, CDR2 ANQGSEA. The CDR3 protein is CSVPRGGGLDTGELFF.

The rearrangement links TRBV11-1 to TRBJ2-3; lacking DNA, the TRBD2 call made by TCRdb goes unchecked. The germline V gene has CDR1 SGHAT and CDR2 FQDESV (reference sequence). The CDR3 totals 19 residues. This CDR3 reads CASSFDWTELARRTDTQYF.

This chain uses TRBV15 with TRBJ1-4. This CDR3 spans 16 amino acids. Germline lookup yields CDR1 LNHNV and CDR2 YYDKDF (reference sequence). The CDR3 sequence is CATSRDLSGKGEKLFF.

The rearrangement uses TRBV4-2 and TRBJ2-1; the TCRdb D gene call, TRBD2, has no DNA to confirm it. Germline V gene lookup returns CDR1 LGHNA and CDR2 YNFKEQ. This CDR3 is built from 15 residues. CDR3 in amino acids: CASSQDQAGYNEQFF.

The CDR3 loop is CASSLAPDRVSEQYF. This chain connects TRBV13 to TRBJ2-7; with no DNA, the TCRdb D assignment of TRBD1 cannot be verified. The length of the CDR3 is 15 residues. Germline assignment: CDR1 PRHDT and CDR2 FYEKMQ (reference sequence).